The 17 T cell receptor beta chains below all came from one sample that was sequenced in a study of CD8 T cells in ankylosing spondylitis. Study findings and constraints: Ankylosing spondylitis blood seemed to carry a telltale TCR beta motif made of seven or eight highly homologous variants.

Their specific antigens are unknown. TCRdb called the 5' RACE reads again in MiXCR, with one record for every CDR3 protein. The repertoire holds about 200,000 distinct CDR3 sequences, with approximately 7.3% as singletons. The sequencing sample was made of blood, either unsorted or a sorted T cell fraction (not recorded which). These receptors came from a male donor with ankylosing spondylitis.

The chain is built from TRBV7-9 and TRBJ2-1, with a tentative D call TRBD1 (6 bases). CDR3 length equals 14 residues. CDR1 is SEHNR and CDR2 is FQNEAQ in the germline V gene (reference sequence). V lost 1 base to trimming and J lost 7 bases, with 11 bases between them. The DNA of the CDR3 is TGTGCCAGCAGCTTAGGGCAGGGGTGGAATGAGCAGTTCTTC. Encoded protein: CASSLGQGWNEQFF.

This clonotype was counted many times. The chain employs TRBV12-3 or TRBV12-4 and TRBJ2-7; no clear D gene. This CDR3 is 13 amino acids long. V lost 1 base, J lost 6 bases, and 10 bases lay in between. CDR3 DNA: TGTGCCAGCAGTTTAGTAGGTCTTCTCGAGCAGTACTTC. This translates into CASSLVGLLEQYF.

In its sample, this clonotype was seen a few times. V is TRBV7-2 and J is TRBJ2-7; D may be TRBD1 (5 bases). Germline V gene sequence: CDR1 SGHTA, CDR2 FQGNSA. Trimming stripped 3 bases from V and 2 bases from J, with 20 bases between. The CDR3 totals 17 residues. The CDR3, as DNA: TGTGCCAGCAGCTTCCCTGCAGGGCCCCTTCTAACCTACGAGCAGTACTTC. Amino acids: CASSFPAGPLLTYEQYF.

There are many counts of this clonotype. The V and J genes are TRBV6-2 or TRBV6-3 and TRBJ2-5; no reliable D call. Deletions cut 2 bases from V and 9 bases from J, with 4 bases between. Germline V gene lookup returns CDR1 MNHEY and CDR2 SVGEGT. The CDR3 has 10 amino acids. CDR3 amino acids: CASSYEAQYF. The CDR3 DNA reads TGTGCCAGCAGTTACGAGGCCCAGTACTTC.

This clonotype has a handful of counts. This rearrangement joins TRBV4-3 to TRBJ1-2; TRBD1 aligns across 9 bases. V was pared by 8 bases and J by 4 bases, with 8 bases of the junction left unmatched. The CDR3 spans 14 residues. Germline-derived CDR1 and CDR2 are LGHNA and YSLEER. The CDR3 DNA reads as TGCGCCAGCGGATGGACAGGGGATCTCTATGGCTACACCTTC. Translating gives CASGWTGDLYGYTF.

The chain has TRBV5-1 and TRBJ2-7; 9 bases map to TRBD2. Trimming took 0 bases from V and 3 from J; bases not matched to a gene: 1. CDR1 SGHRS and CDR2 YFSETQ come from the germline V gene. The CDR3 length is 14 residues. The CDR3 here is CASSLVAGDYEQYF. The CDR3 bases are TGCGCCAGCAGCTTGGTAGCGGGGGACTACGAGCAGTACTTC.

The rearrangement joins TRBV5-6 to TRBJ2-1; 10 nucleotides match TRBD1. V shed 1 base, J shed 8 bases, and the junction held 3 bases outside the gene matches. CDR1 and CDR2 from the germline V gene are SGHDT and YYEEEE. This CDR3 is built from 14 residues. CDR3 loop: CASSLRDRGYEQFF. As DNA, the CDR3 is TGTGCCAGCAGCTTGCGGGACAGGGGCTATGAGCAGTTCTTC. The variable domain in full, completed from reference TRBV5-6 and TRBJ2-1, reads DAGVTQSPTHLIKTRGQQVTLRCSPKSGHDTVSWYQQALGQGPQFIFQYYEEEERQRGNFPDRFSGHQFPNYSSELNVNALLLGDSALYLCASSLRDRGYEQFFGPGTRLTVL.

This clonotype was seen at least ten times. The CDR3 DNA follows: TGCAGCGTTGAAGATCCCGGACAGGACTCCTACGAGCAGTACTTC. This sequence encodes CSVEDPGQDSYEQYF. The rearrangement joins TRBV29-1 to TRBJ2-7; 7 nucleotides agree with TRBD1. The CDR3 runs 15 residues. Looked up from germline, CDR1 is SQVTM and CDR2 is ANQGSEA. With 0 bases clipped from V and 0 bases from J, the junction kept 5 bases outside the gene matches.

This clonotype has a count of ten or more. This chain connects TRBV7-9 to TRBJ2-3; D is undetermined. The CDR3 runs to 12 residues. V was trimmed by 5 bases and J by 6 bases, leaving 9 bases between them. Germline V CDR1 and CDR2: SEHNR, FQNEAQ (reference sequence). CDR3 DNA: TGTGCCAGCAGCCCCTTGCTGGATACGCAGTATTTT. Its protein is CASSPLLDTQYF.

This clonotype was detected ten times or more. The chain carries TRBV27 and TRBJ2-1; D tentatively reads TRBD1 or TRBD2 (5 bases each). CDR3 length: 15 amino acids. V was shortened by 5 bases and J by 4 bases, with 15 bases between the two germline ends. Per germline, CDR1 MNHEY and CDR2 SMNVEV (reference sequence). CDR3 in amino acids: CASSARDVNYNEQFF. CDR3 in DNA: TGTGCCAGCAGTGCCCGGGACGTAAATTACAATGAGCAGTTCTTC.

At least ten counts were recorded for this clonotype. The chain combines TRBV7-2 with TRBJ2-1, with 7 bases that match TRBD1. V shed 4 bases and J 8 bases; nucleotides not matched to a gene: 8. CDR1 and CDR2 from the germline V gene are SGHTA and FQGNSA. This CDR3 is built from 14 residues. The CDR3: CASSYLTGSDEQFF. As DNA, the CDR3 is TGTGCCAGCAGCTACTTGACAGGGAGCGATGAGCAGTTCTTC.

A word on this clonotype: A read error may produce the germline difference seen at one junction end. The chain has TRBV27 and TRBJ1-1; D is ambiguous. Germline-derived CDR1 and CDR2 are MNHEY and SMNVEV (reference sequence). The CDR3 extends over 13 amino acids. The DNA of the CDR3 is TGTGCCAGCAGTCCACGATCGTCCGGAAGCTTCCTCTTT. This codes for CASSPRSSGSFLF.

Ten or more counts support this clonotype. The V call is TRBV29-1, the J call TRBJ2-2; weak D call: TRBD2 (5 bases). The V end lost 5 bases, the J end lost 2 bases, and 12 bases lay between the germline ends. Germline CDR1 is SQVTM and CDR2 is ANQGSEA. This CDR3 has 14 residues. The CDR3 region has the DNA TGCAGCGTTACCGGGATAATTAACACCGGGGAGCTGTTTTTT. Protein product: CSVTGIINTGELFF.

In this sample, this clonotype turned up many times. The V and J genes are TRBV7-9 and TRBJ2-7; D unresolved. The CDR3 sequence is 12 residues long. Looked up from germline, CDR1 is SEHNR and CDR2 is FQNEAQ (reference sequence). The V and J ends lost 1 base and 3 bases respectively, with 4 bases between them. The CDR3 is CASSLVVYEQYF. The CDR3 DNA follows: TGTGCCAGCAGCTTAGTGGTCTACGAGCAGTACTTC.

This clonotype has ten or more counts. The CDR3 DNA reads as TGTGCCAGCAGCTTGGCTCAGCGCACCGGGGAGCTGTTTTTT. Its translation is CASSLAQRTGELFF. The chain joins TRBV5-6 to TRBJ2-2, with unresolved D. The ends were cut back, 0 bases at V and 4 bases at J, with 7 bases in the middle. Germline V CDR1 and CDR2: SGHDT, YYEEEE. The CDR3 runs 14 residues.

The V gene is TRBV28, the J gene TRBJ2-2; 7 positions match TRBD1. The germline CDR1 and CDR2 sequences are MDHEN and SYDVKM. J gave up 6 bases and V 6 bases, and 10 bases lay outside the gene matches. The CDR3 loop spans 15 amino acids. CDR3: CASSSRSGTAGELFF. The CDR3 nucleotides are TGTGCCAGCAGCTCCCGGTCGGGGACAGCCGGGGAGCTGTTTTTT.

This clonotype was seen repeatedly, ten times or more. The chain combines TRBV29-1 with TRBJ1-1, with D possibly TRBD1 on 5 matching bases. V lost 0 bases, J lost 1 base, and 15 bases lay in between. The CDR3 is 16 amino acids. The V gene's germline CDR1 is SQVTM and CDR2 ANQGSEA. The CDR3 region is CSVEDRMGQGNTEAFF. The CDR3 DNA reads as TGCAGCGTTGAAGATCGGATGGGCCAGGGGAACACTGAAGCTTTCTTT.